This T cell receptor (beta chain) is drawn from a study of blood T cell repertoires in COVID-19. Study-wide background: Italy, Spain and the United States were the sources of the convalescent and acute COVID-19 samples.

Germline V gives CDR1 MNHNS, CDR2 SASEGT. This CDR3 comprises 15 residues. V lost 2 bases, J lost 1 base, and 1 base stayed unmatched. TCRdb's copy holds only in-frame clones and misses some; the assay was immunoSEQ multiplex PCR. The sample has some 73,000 clones, roughly four fifths seen once. The sequence came from a woman aged 55-69 years with acute or convalescent COVID-19. The V gene is TRBV6-1, the J gene TRBJ2-2; 7 positions agree with TRBD2. Input material: peripheral blood. The CDR3 nucleotides are TGTGCCAGCAGTGAATCGGGGGGGAACACCGGGGAGCTGTTTTTT. Its protein product is CASSESGGNTGELFF.